The source of this T cell receptor (beta chain) is a study of blood T cell repertoires in COVID-19. On the study more broadly: Material from acute and convalescent COVID-19 was sourced from the United States, Italy and Spain.

The cohort comprised adults aged roughly 18 to 95 years residing in some 24 US areas. Participants' own reports of clinical history determined their cohort assignment. Either two negative PCRs, clearance, or symptom resolution qualified Cohort 3 donors as recovered. V was cut by 5 bases and J by 9 bases, with 17 bases left in between. This CDR3 has 14 residues. Germline assignment: CDR1 MNHEY and CDR2 SVGAGI. Sequencing was performed with immunoSEQ multiplex PCR; in TCRdb, only in-frame clones are kept and a portion is missing. Among around 150,000 clones listed, around 80% were seen once. Sequencing was performed on PBMCs or T cells enriched from blood (not recorded which). This receptor was identified in a man between 45 and 60 years old who had recovered from COVID-19. This chain connects TRBV6-5 to TRBJ1-5, with D possibly matching TRBD1 (6 bases). The chain's CDR3 is CASSPRTGRGPQHF. The CDR3, as DNA: TGTGCCAGCAGTCCCCGGACCGGCAGGGGGCCCCAGCATTTT.